This is a list of T cell receptor beta chains from one sample in a study of control samples from healthy donors and cancer patients. Data came from immunoSEQ multiplex PCR; TCRdb stores just in-frame clones and leaves some out. The table records about 170,000 clones, roughly 88% of them present only once. The sequenced material came from blood. The source of these receptors is a woman aged 30 to 39 in good health. Both conserved end residues are part of each CDR3. D genes are given only for firm matches. A clone size is listed for some rows: how often the clone was seen (once, few, many), or a class if it is expanded.

CDR3 length: 19; clone size: -; V gene: TRBV4-1; D gene: -; J gene: TRBJ2-1; CDR3 protein: CASSQLAKFTLSSYNEQFF; CDR3 DNA: TGCGCCAGCAGCCAACTAGCGAAATTCACCTTGAGCTCCTACAATGAGCAGTTCTTC
CDR3 length: 17; clone size: -; V gene: TRBV23-1; D gene: -; J gene: TRBJ1-5; CDR3 protein: CASSQSTGGGSNQPQHF; CDR3 DNA: TGCGCCAGCAGTCAATCGACGGGGGGTGGGAGCAATCAGCCCCAGCATTTT
CDR3 length: 15; clone size: -; V gene: TRBV6-1; D gene: -; J gene: TRBJ2-2; CDR3 protein: CASSESDLNTGELFF; CDR3 DNA: TGTGCCAGCAGTGAGTCGGACCTTAACACCGGGGAGCTGTTTTTT
CDR3 length: 14; clone size: -; V gene: TRBV6-1; D gene: -; J gene: TRBJ1-1; CDR3 protein: CASSEEGRNTEAFF; CDR3 DNA: TGTGCCAGCAGTGAAGAGGGCAGGAACACTGAAGCTTTCTTT
CDR3 length: 13; clone size: -; V gene: TRBV5-1; D gene: -; J gene: TRBJ2-7; CDR3 protein: CASSLEPTYEQYF; CDR3 DNA: TGCGCCAGCAGCTTGGAACCCACCTACGAGCAGTACTTC
CDR3 length: 14; clone size: -; V gene: TRBV11-1; D gene: -; J gene: TRBJ2-5; CDR3 protein: CASSARDWQETQYF; CDR3 DNA: TGTGCCAGCAGCGCCCGGGACTGGCAAGAGACCCAGTACTTC
CDR3 length: 13; clone size: -; V gene: TRBV28; D gene: -; J gene: TRBJ2-1; CDR3 protein: CASSLHVAGEQFF; CDR3 DNA: TGTGCCAGCAGTTTACACGTGGCAGGAGAGCAGTTCTTC
CDR3 length: 18; clone size: -; V gene: TRBV6-2/TRBV6-3; D gene: TRBD1; J gene: TRBJ1-1; CDR3 protein: CASSYTDRGRLRRTEAFF; CDR3 DNA: TGTGCCAGCAGTTACACCGACAGGGGGCGATTAAGGAGAACTGAAGCTTTCTTT
CDR3 length: 15; clone size: -; V gene: TRBV7-9; D gene: -; J gene: TRBJ1-2; CDR3 protein: CASSLVGLANYGYTF; CDR3 DNA: TGTGCCAGCAGCTTAGTTGGGCTAGCTAACTATGGCTACACCTTC
CDR3 length: 14; clone size: -; V gene: TRBV27; D gene: -; J gene: TRBJ1-4; CDR3 protein: CASRSAGALEKLFF; CDR3 DNA: TGTGCCAGCAGGAGCGCAGGGGCCCTTGAAAAACTGTTTTTT
CDR3 length: 13; clone size: -; V gene: TRBV19; D gene: -; J gene: TRBJ1-5; CDR3 protein: CASSYRSLRAQHF; CDR3 DNA: TGTGCCAGTAGTTATCGGTCCCTCAGGGCCCAGCATTTT
CDR3 length: 14; clone size: -; V gene: TRBV2; D gene: -; J gene: TRBJ1-2; CDR3 protein: CASSGSASDRGYTF; CDR3 DNA: TGTGCCAGCAGTGGGTCAGCGTCTGATCGTGGCTACACCTTC
CDR3 length: 14; clone size: few; V gene: TRBV6-5; D gene: TRBD1; J gene: TRBJ1-2; CDR3 protein: CASSYLQGADGYTF; CDR3 DNA: TGTGCCAGCAGTTACCTACAGGGGGCAGATGGCTACACCTTC
CDR3 length: 15; clone size: -; V gene: TRBV5-1; D gene: -; J gene: TRBJ1-4; CDR3 protein: CASSFDWPSNEKLFF; CDR3 DNA: TGCGCCAGCAGCTTTGATTGGCCCAGTAATGAAAAACTGTTTTTT
CDR3 length: 15; clone size: -; V gene: TRBV5-6; D gene: -; J gene: TRBJ1-3; CDR3 protein: CASSPDPTGGNTIYF; CDR3 DNA: TGTGCCAGCAGCCCGGATCCGACAGGAGGAAACACCATATATTTT
CDR3 length: 12; clone size: once; V gene: TRBV12-3/TRBV12-4; D gene: -; J gene: TRBJ1-2; CDR3 protein: CASSFYNYGYTF; CDR3 DNA: TGTGCCAGCAGTTTCTATAACTATGGCTACACCTTC
CDR3 length: 16; clone size: -; V gene: TRBV11-2; D gene: -; J gene: TRBJ2-6; CDR3 protein: CASSLFDGSGANVLTF; CDR3 DNA: TGTGCCAGCAGCTTATTTGATGGTTCTGGGGCCAACGTCCTGACTTTC